This T cell receptor beta chain was obtained from a study of memory CD4+ T cells and cytomegalovirus serostatus. Germline assignment: CDR1 SEHNR and CDR2 FQNEAQ (reference sequence). The germline V and J ends were trimmed by 3 bases and 6 bases, with 12 bases remaining between them. The CDR3 runs to 13 residues. TCRdb keeps only in-frame clones here, not all; method: immunoSEQ multiplex PCR. Seen here are around 44,000 clones, just under 80% observed once, and the top ten hold under 0.7%. Single viable CD3+CD4+CD8-CD45RO+ cells were sorted as the memory CD4+ T cells. The sequence was collected from an adult in good health and CMV-seronegative. The J gene is TRBJ2-7, the V gene TRBV7-9, with D possibly matching TRBD2 (5 bases). The sequencing input was memory CD4+ T cells from blood. CDR3 nucleotide sequence: TGTGCCAGCAGCTTGTTGGAGGCCGGCGAGCAGTACTTC. This translates into CASSLLEAGEQYF.